Each of the 18 T cell receptor beta chains below was sequenced from the same sample in a study of graft-versus-host responses after intestinal transplantation. The method was immunoSEQ multiplex PCR; TCRdb's version includes in-frame clones alone and lacks a portion of them. The data hold 90,000 to 130,000 clones, with 90% to 95% observed a single time. No cognate antigen is known for these TCRs. Sequences were derived from unstimulated CD4+ T cells sorted from spleen or lymph node cells, sampled before transplant. These receptors all stem from a human donor who was the organ donor for an intestinal transplant.

The V and J genes are TRBV21-1 and TRBJ2-7; the D segment call TRBD2 is taken from the table without a DNA check. TRBV21-1 is a known pseudogene. This CDR3 region has 11 residues. The CDR3 spells CASSAEDEQYF. The CDR3 bases are TGTGCCAGCAGCGCGGAGGACGAGCAGTACTTC.

This sequence joins TRBV29-1 and TRBJ2-3, with D possibly TRBD2 on 7 matching bases. Trimming left V 6 bases short and J 6 bases short, with 19 bases between. The length of the CDR3 is 14 residues. The germline V gene has CDR1 SQVTM and CDR2 ANQGSEA. CDR3 sequence (DNA): TGCAGCGTGCGCCTACGGGGGGCGGAGGATACGCAGTATTTT. As protein: CSVRLRGAEDTQYF.

The V gene is TRBV18, the J gene TRBJ2-7, with D tentatively TRBD1 (5 bases). This CDR3 has 15 amino acids. Trimming left V 4 bases short and J 1 base short, with 14 bases between. Germline values: CDR1 KGHSH, CDR2 LQKENI. The CDR3 region is CASSRTTASSYEQYF. The CDR3 nucleotides read TGTGCCAGCTCACGGACGACAGCTTCTTCCTACGAGCAGTACTTC.

This chain uses TRBV29-1 with TRBJ2-7; the D gene is possibly TRBD1 (5 bases). The CDR3 is made up of 13 amino acids. V lost 5 bases and J 0 bases, leaving 11 bases between the germline ends. CDR1 and CDR2 (germline): SQVTM, ANQGSEA. The CDR3: CSVTKGISYEQYF. The CDR3 DNA sequence: TGCAGCGTTACTAAGGGGATCTCCTACGAGCAGTACTTC.

The chain is built from TRBV30 and TRBJ2-5, with TRBD1 identical over 7 bases. V gave up 5 bases and J gave up 5 bases; unmatched junction bases: 8. This CDR3 region has 13 residues. Germline V CDR1 and CDR2: GTSNPN, SVGIG (reference sequence). CDR3 amino acids: CAWGRQGWETQYF. CDR3 DNA sequence: TGTGCCTGGGGGAGACAGGGTTGGGAGACCCAGTACTTC. The full variable domain, its missing parts supplied by reference TRBV30 and TRBJ2-5, is SQTIHQWPATLVQPVGSPLSLECTVEGTSNPNLYWYRQAAGRGLQLLFYSVGIGQISSEVPQNLSASRPQDRQFILSSKKLLLSDSGFYLCAWGRQGWETQYFGPGTRLLVL.

The CDR3 DNA reads TGTGCCAGCAGTGACCTAGCTAACTATGGCTACACCTTC. The encoded protein is CASSDLANYGYTF. The chain has TRBV25-1 and TRBJ1-2; D remains ambiguous. CDR1 and CDR2 (germline): MGHDK, SYGVNS. Trimming took 3 bases from V and 0 from J, leaving 5 bases between them. The CDR3 extends over 13 amino acids.

The chain carries TRBV30 and TRBJ1-1, with no clear D. V gave up 0 bases and J gave up 1 base, with 6 bases separating them. The CDR3 totals 13 residues. Germline V gene lookup returns CDR1 GTSNPN and CDR2 SVGIG (reference sequence). The CDR3 coding sequence is TGTGCCTGGAGTGTTTCCCAGAACACTGAAGCTTTCTTT. This encodes CAWSVSQNTEAFF.

V is TRBV5-4 and J is TRBJ2-1, with TRBD2 matching over 9 bases. The CDR3 consists of 15 residues. Germline-derived CDR1 and CDR2 are SGHNT and YYREEE (reference sequence). V lost 0 bases and J lost 7; bases outside the gene matches: 5. This CDR3 is CASSLVAGAGNEQFF. The CDR3 region has the DNA TGTGCCAGCAGCTTGGTAGCGGGAGCGGGGAATGAGCAGTTCTTC.

The V and J genes are TRBV10-3 and TRBJ1-1; tentative D call: TRBD1 (6 bases). This CDR3 region has 11 residues. Per germline, CDR1 ENHRY and CDR2 SYGVKD. The V end lost 10 bases, the J end lost 4 bases, and 10 bases lay between the germline ends. As DNA, the CDR3 is TGTGCCACAGGGGCGGGCACTGAAGCTTTCTTT. Translating gives CATGAGTEAFF.

In its sample, this clone was seen a few times. The rearrangement uses TRBV6-5 and TRBJ1-5; D not resolved. The V end was cut by 0 bases, the J end by 4 bases, with 4 bases between. The V gene's germline CDR1 is MNHEY and CDR2 SVGAGI. CDR3 length equals 13 residues. DNA of the CDR3: TGTGCCAGCAGTTACTCGCAGAATCAGCCCCAGCATTTT. Translation: CASSYSQNQPQHF.

V usage is TRBV7-9 and J usage is TRBJ2-7, with 13 bases identical to TRBD2. Germline trimming cut 2 bases from V and 5 bases from J; bases unmatched to any gene: 6. CDR1 and CDR2 from the germline V gene are SEHNR and FQNEAQ (reference sequence). This CDR3 is built from 16 residues. The CDR3 bases are TGTGCCAGCAGCTTAACGACTAGCGGGAGGTTTGACGAGCAGTACTTC. Protein product: CASSLTTSGRFDEQYF.

The chain is built from TRBV28 and TRBJ2-1; 8 bases fit TRBD1. Looked up from germline, CDR1 is MDHEN and CDR2 is SYDVKM. The CDR3 is 14 amino acids. The junction had 0 bases not matched to a gene; V was cut back by 5 bases and J by 0 bases. The CDR3 DNA reads as TGTGCCAGCAGTACAGGGGGCTCCTACAATGAGCAGTTCTTC. It encodes CASSTGGSYNEQFF.

The chain recombines TRBV7-9 with TRBJ2-5; TRBD2 agrees at 13 bases. The CDR3 is made up of 15 amino acids. Trimming removed 5 bases from V and 3 bases from J; junction bases left unmatched: 3. CDR1 SEHNR and CDR2 FQNEAQ come from the germline V gene (reference sequence). The CDR3 reads CASSRGLAGEETQYF. Here the CDR3 DNA reads TGTGCCAGCAGCCGCGGACTAGCGGGAGAAGAGACCCAGTACTTC.

J is TRBJ2-7 and V is TRBV2; 10 nucleotides agree with TRBD1. The CDR3 length is 14 residues. V lost 6 bases to trimming and J lost 2 bases; unmatched junction nucleotides: 4. Germline loops: CDR1 SNHLY, CDR2 FYNNEI. In DNA, the CDR3 is TGTGCCAGCAGAGCGGGACAGGGGCCCTACGAGCAGTACTTC. Residues: CASRAGQGPYEQYF.

This chain connects TRBV7-2 to TRBJ1-2, with D possibly matching TRBD1 (6 bases). Trimming took off 5 bases at V and 5 bases at J, with 12 bases between the two ends. Germline V lookup: CDR1 SGHTA, CDR2 FQGNSA. The CDR3 is made up of 13 amino acids. The CDR3 reads CASSPGQSYGYTF. CDR3 bases: TGTGCCAGCAGCCCTGGACAGTCTTATGGCTACACCTTC.

The chain has TRBV6-5 and TRBJ2-7; a weak D match, TRBD2 (6 bases). Germline V gives CDR1 MNHEY, CDR2 SVGAGI. This CDR3 is built from 15 residues. The V and J ends lost 0 bases and 3 bases respectively, with 12 bases between them. CDR3 protein: CASSYSPGLIYEQYF. The CDR3 DNA follows: TGTGCCAGCAGTTACTCGCCGGGACTTATCTACGAGCAGTACTTC.

This rearrangement joins TRBV9 to TRBJ1-4, with TRBD1 as a possible D gene (5 bases). V lost 3 bases to trimming and J lost 7 bases, with 13 bases between them. Germline values: CDR1 SGDLS, CDR2 YYNGEE. This CDR3 spans 14 amino acids. The CDR3, as DNA: TGTGCCAGCAGCGAACAGGTGAAGGGTGAAAAACTGTTTTTT. Amino acids: CASSEQVKGEKLFF.

This chain links TRBV7-2 with TRBJ2-5; D is possibly TRBD1 (6 bases). CDR3 length: 13 amino acids. V was cut by 6 bases and J by 2 bases, with 10 bases left in between. CDR1 SGHTA and CDR2 FQGNSA come from the germline V gene. Written as DNA, the CDR3 is TGTGCCAGCAGACTAGGGGGTCAAGAGACCCAGTACTTC. This encodes CASRLGGQETQYF. The variable domain in full, completed from reference TRBV7-2 and TRBJ2-5, reads GAGVSQSPSNKVTEKGKDVELRCDPISGHTALYWYRQSLGQGLEFLIYFQGNSAPDKSGLPSDRFSAERTGGSVSTLTIQRTQQEDSAVYLCASRLGGQETQYFGPGTRLLVL.